This T cell receptor beta chain was identified in a study of Ad26.COV2.S vaccination and SARS-CoV-2 variants. The overall study: Donor had been placed in the Ad26.COV2.S arm of the COV1001 trial. Once, or twice with 56 days between doses, Ad26.COV2.S was given intramuscularly.

Treatment described: about 20 received Ad26.COV2.S at low or high dose, single or two shots; 5 received placebo; per-sample allocation not given. On day 63 after the first injection, vaccine and placebo recipients gave samples. As for this clone: The target antigen is unknown.

V was clipped by 0 bases and J by 0 bases, with 9 bases between them. Germline lookup yields CDR1 MNHNY and CDR2 SVGAGI (reference sequence). CDR3 length: 16 amino acids. The method was immunoSEQ multiplex PCR; TCRdb's version includes in-frame clones alone and lacks a portion of them. The sample includes roughly 450,000 clones, over 75% of them seen just once. Regarding the study as a whole: Breadth measured for non-spike TCRs was similar across vaccine and placebo recipients. Reports say spike-specific CD8+ and CD4+ T cell responses covered substantial breadth after vaccination.

The chain is built from TRBV6-6 and TRBJ2-1; the D gene is possibly TRBD2 (5 bases). This clonotype was sampled from a person between 18 and 65 years old who received the Ad26.COV2.S COVID-19 vaccine or a placebo. The material sequenced was peripheral blood, taken in a trial of Ad26.COV2.S vaccine versus placebo. The CDR3 DNA reads TGTGCCAGCAGTTACTCGAGGGAAAGCTCCTACAATGAGCAGTTCTTC. Its translation is CASSYSRESSYNEQFF.